This TCR beta chain was identified in a study of blood T cells in healthy people across ages. Whole-study results and caveats: Leaving the PBMCs unsorted stopped any conclusive comparison of naive versus antigen-experienced cells. Expanded clonotype changes were possibly confounded by unknown donor CMV status.

A second 7 to 11 cycle PCR used barcoded and J-beta primers. Using its own MiXCR run on the 5' RACE reads, TCRdb lists one record per CDR3 protein. This sample carries roughly 1.9 million distinct CDR3 sequences, around 42% of them seen once, and the ten largest clones take about 23%. This clonotype was observed a handful of times. Its antigen is as yet unknown. A minimum of 5 micrograms of total RNA was extracted per sample. Sequencing used blood. This TCR was sampled from a human donor in good health.

CDR3 DNA sequence: TGTGCCAGCAGCCATGGGGTAGCGGGGGCCTACGAGCAGTACTTC. Amino acids: CASSHGVAGAYEQYF. V gene TRBV7-2 combines with J gene TRBJ2-7, with 9 bases aligning to TRBD2. With V trimmed by 5 bases and J by 2 bases, 7 bases remained unmatched. The CDR3 has 15 residues. CDR1 is SGHTA and CDR2 is FQGNSA in the germline V gene.